The 8 T cell receptor beta chains reported below all come from one sample, sequenced in a study of early T cells in non-severe SARS-CoV-2 infection. TCRdb called the 5' RACE reads again in MiXCR, with one record for every CDR3 protein. The repertoire holds fewer than 80,000 distinct CDR3 sequences, with 9.5% as singletons. The specimen sequenced was whole blood. The origin of the receptors is an adult who was a healthcare worker with PCR-confirmed SARS-CoV-2 infection or an uninfected control (not recorded which).

This clonotype was seen many times. The V and J genes are TRBV5-1 and TRBJ2-2; a possible D gene is TRBD2 (6 bases). The CDR3 length is 14 residues. V was clipped by 4 bases and J by 4 bases, with 11 bases between them. Looked up from germline, CDR1 is SGHRS and CDR2 is YFSETQ. The CDR3 region is CASSRDGGTGELFF. Here the CDR3 DNA reads TGCGCCAGCAGCCGCGACGGGGGCACCGGGGAGCTGTTTTTT.

The chain uses TRBV12-3 or TRBV12-4 and TRBJ1-5; the D gene is possibly TRBD1 (6 bases). Trimming took 6 bases from V and 4 from J, leaving 13 bases between them. This CDR3 is built from 14 residues. The CDR3 loop reads CASSIQGSNQPQHF. The CDR3 region has the DNA TGTGCCAGCAGCATACAGGGTTCTAATCAGCCCCAGCATTTT.

The chain uses TRBV20-1 and TRBJ1-2, with TRBD1 matching over 7 bases. The CDR3 has 12 amino acids. The germline CDR1 and CDR2 sequences are DFQATT and SNEGSKA (reference sequence). CDR3 coding DNA: TGCAGCCGGAGACAGGGTGACTATGGCTACACCTTC. The encoded protein is CSRRQGDYGYTF.

This clonotype has more than one count but fewer than ten. The chain links TRBV11-2 to TRBJ1-5; no reliable D call. Germline loops: CDR1 SGHAT, CDR2 FQNNGV. This CDR3 spans 14 amino acids. V gave up 1 base and J gave up 4 bases, with 8 bases separating them. The chain's CDR3 is CASSLAGMNQPQHF. The CDR3 DNA is TGTGCCAGCAGCTTAGCGGGGATGAATCAGCCCCAGCATTTT.

The CDR3 sequence is CASSRRGQEAFF. The DNA for the CDR3 is TGTGCCAGCAGCCGGCGGGGACAAGAAGCTTTCTTT. The gene calls are TRBV6-2 or TRBV6-3 and TRBJ1-1; TRBD1 might be the D (6 bases). Germline CDR1 reads MNHEY; CDR2 reads SVGEGT. The CDR3 runs to 12 residues. V was trimmed by 6 bases and J by 8 bases, leaving 13 bases between them.

In its sample, this clonotype was seen a few times. The J gene is TRBJ2-7, the V gene TRBV29-1; 8 nucleotides match TRBD2. Germline V gene data show CDR1 as SQVTM and CDR2 as ANQGSEA. This CDR3 region has 14 residues. Trimming at V came to 4 bases and at J to 7 bases, leaving 12 bases not matched to a gene. DNA of the CDR3: TGCAGCGTTGTCATAACCCCTCTAGCGGGTGAGCAGTACTTC. This encodes CSVVITPLAGEQYF.

The rearrangement uses TRBV3-1 and TRBJ2-5; no clear D. Germline V gene lookup returns CDR1 LGHDT and CDR2 YNNKEL (reference sequence). V gave up 5 bases and J gave up 3 bases, with 7 bases separating them. The CDR3 has 12 amino acids. The CDR3, as DNA: TGTGCCAGCAGCGCACCCGAAGAGACCCAGTACTTC. Residues: CASSAPEETQYF.

This clonotype was observed many times. The CDR3 sequence is CASTNSGRSYGYTF. The CDR3 nucleotides read TGCGCCAGCACGAACTCGGGACGGTCCTATGGCTACACCTTC. V usage is TRBV10-2 and J usage is TRBJ1-2, with a possible D match to TRBD1 (5 bases). The CDR3 is 14 amino acids. Per the germline V gene, CDR1 is WSHSY and CDR2 is SAAADI. V shed 7 bases and J shed 4 bases, with 16 bases lying between them.